The TCR beta chain described here comes from a study of T cell responses to AZD1222 COVID-19 vaccine (dated by TCRdb to the early 2020s). As for the study more broadly: A total of more than 230 trial participants underwent TCR sequencing, of whom roughly 210 had received two doses of AZD1222 and roughly 26 had received two doses of the MenACWY control vaccine. Trial participants were enrolled into age subgroups of 18-55, 56-69 and 70-plus years, which contained about 150, 27 and 61 TCR-sequenced participants, respectively.

The CDR3 regions of human TCRbeta chains were subjected to immunosequencing. As for the original processing: TCRs in the repertoires were matched against a reference library of SARS-CoV-2-specific TCRs that had been generated with the MIRA antigen-specificity platform. Breadth was defined as the fraction of unique TCRs that were SARS-CoV-2-associated. Depth was defined as the fraction of total T cells that were SARS-CoV-2-associated. Using the MIRA data, each spike-specific TCR was assigned both to the spike region to which the TCR was reactive and to a CD4 or CD8 class. Log10-transformed breadth and depth values were compared by one-way ANOVA with Sidak's multiple comparisons tests. TCRdb carries this immuneACCESS record with in-frame sequences only. Its versions omit some clonotypes, under half of them owing to an unresolved V gene in the studies checked, with the rest unexplained. The V and J calls and the clone size are those of that table, but D and trimming were determined from the DNA. This sample holds approximately 130,000 clones; 80% to 90% were observed only once. The ten largest clonotypes hold about 9.9% of the sample.

General conclusions and limits of the study: Conclusions about previously exposed vaccinees were limited because only a handful of AZD1222 recipients were SARS-CoV-2 seropositive at baseline. Nearly half of unique spike-specific TCRs reportedly recognized epitopes outside regions mutated in the B.1.351 and B.1.1.7 variants. The whole spike protein was spanned by vaccine-associated CD4 TCRs, and dominant responses were seen in regions 160-218 and 743-854. Participants were mostly white British and included more females than males, and it was suggested by the authors that clonal diversity may have been underestimated. No day 14 peak-response samples were available, so repertoires were characterized only after the peak T cell response. In the small 56-69-year group, the increase in depth fell short of significance, most likely because of low power. A significant rise in spike-specific TCR breadth and depth was observed after two AZD1222 doses relative to day 0 and relative to MenACWY recipients.

Comment on this clone: The specificity of this receptor is unknown. No much larger clonotype is one base removed from it; base qualities were not supplied.

The germline V gene gives CDR1 as SGHTS and CDR2 as YDEGEE. V and J lose 3 bases and 3 bases, and a span of 13 bases separates them. Spanning cysteine to phenylalanine, the CDR3 consists of 15 amino acids. Left in the record is the CDR3 DNA by itself, 45 bases read in frame from the first base. This specimen's time point label, per the study, means: about 28 days (+/-7) after the second vaccine dose. AZD1222 recipients with second doses at about 4 weeks or about 12 weeks were pooled, because spike-specific TCR depth and breadth did not differ between schedules. Samples from vaccinated people were obtained from the UK trials COV001 and COV002, which included a single-blind randomized controlled phase 2/3 trial of AZD1222 (ChAdOx1 nCoV-19) in healthy adults. For TCRbeta chain sequencing, PBMC samples were collected from trial participants at day 0 and at day 28 after the second dose.

This TCR was sampled from an adult who received the AZD1222 COVID-19 vaccine. This sequence uses TRBV5-8 and TRBJ1-5, with TRBD1 as a weak D call on 6 bases. The source was peripheral blood, collected 28 days after the second AZD1222 dose. This receptor carries the CDR3 CASSWGRGYNQPQHF. The nucleotide sequence is given as TGTGCCAGCAGCTGGGGGCGGGGGTACAATCAGCCCCAGCATTTT. Outside the CDR3, residues come from the reference TRBV5-8 and TRBJ1-5 proteins, so the full variable domain is: EAGVTQSPTHLIKTRGQQATLRCSPISGHTSVYWYQQALGLGLQFLLWYDEGEERNRGNFPPRFSGRQFPNYSSELNVNALELEDSALYLCASSWGRGYNQPQHFGDGTRLSIL.